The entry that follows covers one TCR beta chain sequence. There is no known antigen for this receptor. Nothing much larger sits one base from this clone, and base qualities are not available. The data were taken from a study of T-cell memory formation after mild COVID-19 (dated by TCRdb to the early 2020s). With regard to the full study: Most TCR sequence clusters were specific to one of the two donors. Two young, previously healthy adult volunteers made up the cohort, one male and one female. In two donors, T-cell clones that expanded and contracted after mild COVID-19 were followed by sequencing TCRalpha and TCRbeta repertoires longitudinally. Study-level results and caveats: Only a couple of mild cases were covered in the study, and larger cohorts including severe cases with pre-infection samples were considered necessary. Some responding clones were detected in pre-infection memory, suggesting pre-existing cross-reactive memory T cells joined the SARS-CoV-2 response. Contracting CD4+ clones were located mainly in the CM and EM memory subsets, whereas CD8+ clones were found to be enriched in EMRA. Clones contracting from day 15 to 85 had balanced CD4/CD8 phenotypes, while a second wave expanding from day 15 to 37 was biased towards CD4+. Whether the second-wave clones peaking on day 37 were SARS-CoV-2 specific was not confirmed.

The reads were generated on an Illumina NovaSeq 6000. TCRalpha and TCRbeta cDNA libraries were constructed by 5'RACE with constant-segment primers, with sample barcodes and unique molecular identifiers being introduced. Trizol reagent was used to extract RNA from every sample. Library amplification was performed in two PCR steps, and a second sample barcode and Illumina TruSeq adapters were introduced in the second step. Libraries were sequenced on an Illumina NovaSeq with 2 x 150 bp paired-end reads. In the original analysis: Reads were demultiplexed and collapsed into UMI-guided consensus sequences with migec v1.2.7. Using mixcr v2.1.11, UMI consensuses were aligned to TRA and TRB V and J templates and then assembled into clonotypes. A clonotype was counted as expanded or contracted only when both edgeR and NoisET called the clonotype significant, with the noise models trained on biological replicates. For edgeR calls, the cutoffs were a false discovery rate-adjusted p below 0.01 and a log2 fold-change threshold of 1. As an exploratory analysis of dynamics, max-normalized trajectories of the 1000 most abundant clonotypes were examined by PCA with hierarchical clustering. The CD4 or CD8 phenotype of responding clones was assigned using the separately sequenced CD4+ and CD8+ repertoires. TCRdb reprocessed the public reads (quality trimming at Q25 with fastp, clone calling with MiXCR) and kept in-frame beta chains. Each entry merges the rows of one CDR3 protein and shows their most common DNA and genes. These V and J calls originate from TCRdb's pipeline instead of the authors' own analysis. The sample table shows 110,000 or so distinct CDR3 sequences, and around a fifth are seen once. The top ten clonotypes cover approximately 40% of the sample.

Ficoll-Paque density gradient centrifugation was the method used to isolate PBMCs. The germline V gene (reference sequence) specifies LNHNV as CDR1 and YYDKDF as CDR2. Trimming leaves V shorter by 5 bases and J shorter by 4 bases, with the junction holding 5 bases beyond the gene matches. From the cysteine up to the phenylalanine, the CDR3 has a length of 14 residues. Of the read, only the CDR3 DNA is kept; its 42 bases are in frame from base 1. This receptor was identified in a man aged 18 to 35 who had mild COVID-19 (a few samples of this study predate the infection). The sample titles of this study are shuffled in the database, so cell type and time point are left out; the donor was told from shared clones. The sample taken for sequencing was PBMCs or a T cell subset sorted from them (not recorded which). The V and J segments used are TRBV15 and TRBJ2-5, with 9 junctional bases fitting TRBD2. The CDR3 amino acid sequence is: CATSRTSVRETQYF. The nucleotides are TGTGCCACCAGCCGGACTAGCGTCAGAGAGACCCAGTACTTC.